The rows below give T cell receptor beta chains drawn from one sample of a study of blood T cells in healthy people across ages. Using its own MiXCR run on the 5' RACE reads, TCRdb lists one record per CDR3 protein. This table holds roughly 1.7 million distinct CDR3 sequences, roughly 32% found once. The sequenced material came from blood. These receptors all stem from a woman in her 30s in good health. Each CDR3 is given with its conserved first and last residue. D genes are given only for firm matches. The size field is filled for only some rows; it gives once, few, many or a size class.

cdr3_nt	cdr3_aa	clone_size	d_call	v_call	j_call
TGTGCCAGCAGCGCCCTCCCCGAAAGGGGCGAGCAGTACTTC	CASSALPERGEQYF	.	.	TRBV9	TRBJ2-7
TGTGCCAGCACCTCTGGCGGGACGGGGTTTTACGAGCAGTACTTC	CASTSGGTGFYEQYF	.	.	TRBV28	TRBJ2-7
TGCGCCAGCTGCCGACGGGGGGACCTCACAGATACGCAGTATTTT	CASCRRGDLTDTQYF	.	TRBD2	TRBV5-1	TRBJ2-3
TGTGCCAGCAGCACGGGACTAGCGGGCTCGGGGGAGACCCAGTACTTC	CASSTGLAGSGETQYF	.	TRBD2	TRBV9	TRBJ2-5
TGCAGCGTATCTGGACTGACCTACGAGCAGTACTTC	CSVSGLTYEQYF	many	.	TRBV29-1	TRBJ2-7
TGCAGTGCTAGGGCCGGGGACAGGGCCAACTATGGCTACACCTTC	CSARAGDRANYGYTF	few	TRBD1	TRBV20-1	TRBJ1-2
TGCGCCAGCAGACCAGGAGGACAGGGAGGGCAAGAGACCCAGTACTTC	CASRPGGQGGQETQYF	few	.	TRBV5-1	TRBJ2-5
TGCGCCAGCAGCCAAGATGATGGCAGCAATCAGCGCCAGCATTTT	CASSQDDGSNQRQHF	.	.	TRBV4-1	TRBJ1-5
TGTGCCAGCAGCCAACGTAGCGGGGGGGCCGTTAATGAGCAGTACTTC	CASSQRSGGAVNEQYF	.	TRBD2	TRBV4-2	TRBJ2-5
TGTGCCAGCAGTTACGATGACAGAGGGAGAACTGAAGCTTTCTTT	CASSYDDRGRTEAFF	few	.	TRBV6-5	TRBJ1-1
TGTGCCAGCAGTGTCGGGACAGATTATCAGCCCCAGCATTTT	CASSVGTDYQPQHF	few	TRBD1	TRBV12-3/TRBV12-4	TRBJ1-5
TGTACCGGGGGGACTACCTACGAGCAGTACTTC	CTGGTTYEQYF	.	TRBD2	TRBV2	TRBJ2-7
TGTGCCAGCAGCACCGACAGCTGGGCAACCTACAATGAGCAGTTCTTC	CASSTDSWATYNEQFF	.	.	TRBV3-1	TRBJ2-1
TGTGCCAGCAGCATGGGGACCTCCTACGAGCAGTACTTC	CASSMGTSYEQYF	few	.	TRBV7-9	TRBJ2-7
TGCGCCAGCAGCGCGGGACTAGCGGGAGGAGAGACCCAGTACTTC	CASSAGLAGGETQYF	few	TRBD2	TRBV5-1	TRBJ2-5
TGCAGTGCTAGTTCAGGACTAGCGGGACGACGGGCCGGGGAGCTGTTTTTT	CSASSGLAGRRAGELFF	.	TRBD2	TRBV20-1	TRBJ2-2
TGCAGTGCTAGAGTGATAAATCAGCCCCAGCATTTT	CSARVINQPQHF	.	.	TRBV20-1	TRBJ1-5
TGCAGTGCTAGGGGGAGCAGCGCCGTGTCGCACTTC	CSARGSSAVSHF	.	.	TRBV20-1	TRBJ2-5
TGTGCCAGCAGCTCGGCCGGGACTAGTAGTTACAAGCAGTACTTC	CASSSAGTSSYKQYF	.	TRBD2	TRBV7-2	TRBJ2-7
TGTGCCAGCACCTCGGAAATGGAGCAGTTCTTC	CASTSEMEQFF	.	.	TRBV28	TRBJ2-1
TGCAGTGCTAGACTCATGGAGGGGTCGCGTTACGGCGAAGAGCAGTTCTTC	CSARLMEGSRYGEEQFF	few	.	TRBV20-1	TRBJ2-1
TGCGCCAGCAGCTTGATCCTAGCGGTCTCCTACAATGAGCAGTTCTTC	CASSLILAVSYNEQFF	few	TRBD2	TRBV5-1	TRBJ2-1
TGTGCCAGCAGCTTACAGGCGGGGGATACTGAAGCTTTCTTT	CASSLQAGDTEAFF	.	.	TRBV7-2	TRBJ1-1
TGTGCCATCAGTCCCCGAACAGGGGTGGCTGAGCAGTTCTTC	CAISPRTGVAEQFF	.	TRBD1	TRBV10-3	TRBJ2-1
TGTGCCAGCAGTTACTCCCAAATTGGGACAGATACGCAGTATTTT	CASSYSQIGTDTQYF	.	.	TRBV6-5	TRBJ2-3
TGTGCCACCAGTGAAGGGACGTCCCCCGGGCAGCCCCAGCATTTT	CATSEGTSPGQPQHF	.	.	TRBV24-1	TRBJ1-5
TGTGTCAGCAGCGATGGGACTAGCGGGGGCAACACAGATACGCAGTATTTT	CVSSDGTSGGNTDTQYF	.	TRBD2	TRBV11-2	TRBJ2-3
TGCGCCAGCAGATCCCCCCGTGTGGGGCAGCAAGAGACCCAGTACTTC	CASRSPRVGQQETQYF	few	.	TRBV5-1	TRBJ2-5
TGCGCCAGCAGCTTGGAGTCCGGGGGCGGATGGAATGAGCAGTTCTTC	CASSLESGGGWNEQFF	.	.	TRBV5-1	TRBJ2-1
TGTGCCACCAGTGACCCTATGAATGAGCAGTTCTTC	CATSDPMNEQFF	many	.	TRBV24-1	TRBJ2-1
TGTGCCAGCAGCCCCCCCGGTAAAAGCTCCTACGAGCAGTACTTC	CASSPPGKSSYEQYF	.	.	TRBV3-1	TRBJ2-7
TGTGCCAGCAGCCCCGCGGGGGGGAGCGAGCAGTACTTC	CASSPAGGSEQYF	.	TRBD2	TRBV7-3	TRBJ2-7
TGCAGTGCTACCGGACAGGACCGACTTAACAATCAGCCCCAGCATTTT	CSATGQDRLNNQPQHF	.	TRBD1	TRBV20-1	TRBJ1-5
TGTGCCAGCAGCATGGGACTTGACGCAGATACGCAGTATTTT	CASSMGLDADTQYF	.	.	TRBV7-3	TRBJ2-3
TGCAGCGTTGAAGATTTGGTTGGTGGGCGGTTCGGCTACACCTTC	CSVEDLVGGRFGYTF	few	.	TRBV29-1	TRBJ1-2